Presented here are 8 T cell receptor beta chains from one specimen sequenced in a study of T cells in Graves' hyperthyroidism and ophthalmopathy (dated by TCRdb to between 2017 and 2020). Library prep was done by multiplex PCR. Sequencer: Illumina HiSeq 2000. Amplification of TCR beta CDR3 regions was carried out from RNA transcripts. A first-round RT-PCR of the TCR CDR3 used the HTBI primer set with the Qiagen OneStep RT-PCR kit. The public reads were reanalyzed by TCRdb: fastp trimming at Q25, MiXCR alignment, in-frame beta chains only. Rows are combined by CDR3 protein, so each entry shows the most common genes and DNA. In all, the sample holds fewer than 400,000 distinct CDR3 sequences, and approximately 15% of those were seen once. The top ten clones comprise roughly a quarter of the sample. Sequencing used blood. The receptors here all came from a woman aged 18-35 years with Graves' hyperthyroidism that later progressed to Graves' ophthalmopathy.

This chain links TRBV27 with TRBJ2-3, with 8 bases aligning to TRBD1. This CDR3 comprises 15 residues. The ends lost 2 bases at V and 4 bases at J; junction bases unmatched: 5. Per the germline V gene, CDR1 is MNHEY and CDR2 is SMNVEV (reference sequence). CDR3 in DNA: TGTGCCAGCAGTTTAGCAGGGGGCGCTTCAGATACGCAGTATTTT. It specifies CASSLAGGASDTQYF.

This clonotype was detected ten times or more. The chain uses TRBV12-3 or TRBV12-4 and TRBJ2-7; D ambiguous. The CDR3 length is 14 residues. V was trimmed by 3 bases and J by 0 bases, leaving 9 bases between them. The chain's CDR3 is CASSLNSFSYEQYF. The CDR3 DNA reads TGTGCCAGCAGTTTGAACAGTTTCTCCTACGAGCAGTACTTC.

This clonotype has at least ten counts. The chain recombines TRBV24-1 with TRBJ2-2; D unresolved. CDR1 and CDR2 (germline): KGHDR, SFDVKD. The CDR3 loop spans 14 amino acids. Trimming pared 1 base from V and 4 bases from J, leaving 6 bases between. CDR3 amino acids: CATSDFQTTGELFF. Written as DNA, the CDR3 is TGTGCCACCAGTGATTTCCAGACCACCGGGGAGCTGTTTTTT.

This clonotype occurred many times. This chain links TRBV27 with TRBJ1-2; D gene unclear. The CDR3 runs 15 residues. Trimming took off 3 bases at V and 2 bases at J, with 13 bases between the two ends. The germline gives CDR1 MNHEY, CDR2 SMNVEV (reference sequence). CDR3 nucleotides: TGTGCCAGCAGTTTGATCTCGGCGGGAAACTATGGCTACACCTTC. Translated, it gives CASSLISAGNYGYTF.

This clonotype was counted many times. V usage is TRBV7-2 and J usage is TRBJ1-4; 8 bases line up with TRBD1. The CDR3 extends over 15 amino acids. Trimming took 5 bases from V and 8 from J; bases not matched to a gene: 10. Germline-derived CDR1 and CDR2 are SGHTA and FQGNSA. The chain's CDR3 is CASSLGGDRGEKLFF. In DNA, the CDR3 is TGTGCCAGCAGCCTGGGAGGAGACAGGGGAGAAAAACTGTTTTTT. The complete variable domain, with remaining parts taken from reference TRBV7-2 and TRBJ1-4, reads GAGVSQSPSNKVTEKGKDVELRCDPISGHTALYWYRQSLGQGLEFLIYFQGNSAPDKSGLPSDRFSAERTGGSVSTLTIQRTQQEDSAVYLCASSLGGDRGEKLFFGSGTQLSVL.

This clonotype was counted ten times or more. This chain joins TRBV30 and TRBJ2-4, with 7 bases fitting TRBD2. CDR3 length: 12 amino acids. J lost 5 bases, V lost 5 bases, and 3 bases had no gene match. Germline CDR1 reads GTSNPN; CDR2 reads SVGIG (reference sequence). The CDR3 DNA sequence: TGTGCCTGGGTGGGGGGGGAAAACATTCAGTACTTC. Translation gives CAWVGGENIQYF.

This clonotype was seen ten or more times. The V gene is TRBV20-1, the J gene TRBJ2-7; D might be TRBD2 (5 bases). The CDR3 covers 16 residues. Trimming left V 5 bases short and J 0 bases short, with 20 bases between. CDR1 and CDR2 from the germline V gene are DFQATT and SNEGSKA (reference sequence). The CDR3 sequence is CSAPPAEGASSYEQYF. CDR3 DNA sequence: TGCAGTGCTCCCCCAGCAGAGGGCGCGAGCTCCTACGAGCAGTACTTC.

This clonotype was seen repeatedly, ten times or more. The V and J genes are TRBV29-1 and TRBJ2-5; D is perhaps TRBD1 (5 bases). CDR1 SQVTM and CDR2 ANQGSEA come from the germline V gene. CDR3 length equals 14 residues. Trimming took 1 base from V and 3 from J, leaving 12 bases between them. CDR3 residues: CSVEARQNKETQYF. CDR3 bases: TGCAGCGTTGAAGCGAGACAGAACAAAGAGACCCAGTACTTC.